This entry lists 29 T cell receptor beta chains sequenced from one sample in a study of CD8+ T cells in alopecia areata. It was cDNA, reverse transcribed from extracted RNA, that served as the sequencing template. This table comes from immunoSEQ multiplex PCR, and its TCRdb copy is limited to in-frame clones, with some not included. In the table there are about 200,000 clones, about 60% of which are singletons. The sequencing used CD4+ T cells sorted from blood, collected at week 0. The source is a human donor with alopecia areata.

This rearrangement joins TRBV27 to TRBJ1-5, with 9 bases that match TRBD1. Germline assignment: CDR1 MNHEY and CDR2 SMNVEV (reference sequence). The junction had 9 bases not matched to a gene; V was cut back by 8 bases and J by 7 bases. The CDR3 is 14 amino acids. The CDR3 DNA is TGTGCCAGCGGCAAACAGGGGGCTGGACAGCCCCAGCATTTT. It yields the protein CASGKQGAGQPQHF.

This clone was seen more than once but under ten times. This chain links TRBV30 with TRBJ2-7; no clear D. The CDR3 is 12 amino acids. Trimming took 5 bases from V and 3 from J, leaving 11 bases between them. Germline CDR1 is GTSNPN and CDR2 is SVGIG (reference sequence). The CDR3 DNA is TGTGCCTGGGGTGACTCGATCTACGAGCAGTACTTC. Translating gives CAWGDSIYEQYF.

This clone was seen only a few times. This chain joins TRBV29-1 and TRBJ1-3; D ambiguous. This CDR3 contains 12 residues. The V and J ends lost 6 bases and 3 bases respectively, with 9 bases between them. Germline values: CDR1 SQVTM, CDR2 ANQGSEA. CDR3 DNA sequence: TGCAGCGTCACTTCAGATGGAAACACCATATATTTT. Translation: CSVTSDGNTIYF.

The V gene is TRBV6-1, the J gene TRBJ2-4; D gene unclear. Germline V gives CDR1 MNHNS, CDR2 SASEGT. This CDR3 region has 13 residues. The germline V and J ends were trimmed by 3 bases and 3 bases, with 6 bases remaining between them. CDR3 region: CASSDLGKNIQYF. The CDR3 nucleotides read TGTGCCAGCAGTGATTTAGGCAAAAACATTCAGTACTTC.

V and J are TRBV20-1 and TRBJ2-7, with a tentative D call TRBD1 (5 bases). The germline V and J ends were trimmed by 5 bases and 9 bases, with 14 bases remaining between them. The CDR3 totals 11 residues. CDR1 and CDR2 (germline): DFQATT, SNEGSKA (reference sequence). The CDR3 sequence: CSAGQDSGQYF. In DNA, the CDR3 is TGCAGTGCTGGACAAGACAGTGGGCAGTACTTC.

In this sample, this clone turned up a few times. The J gene is TRBJ2-7, the V gene TRBV10-3, with D hard to call. This CDR3 is built from 11 residues. With 6 bases removed from V and 4 bases from J, the gap between germline ends came to 7 bases. Germline assignment: CDR1 ENHRY and CDR2 SYGVKD. The CDR3 region has the DNA TGTGCCATCAGGTCCGGGTACGAGCAGTACTTC. This encodes CAIRSGYEQYF.

The rearrangement joins TRBV5-6 to TRBJ1-6, with a possible D match to TRBD1 (5 bases). The CDR3 extends over 15 amino acids. Germline values: CDR1 SGHDT, CDR2 YYEEEE. Trimming took 4 bases from V and 7 from J, leaving 15 bases between them. The CDR3 loop is CASSQPPGPNSPLHF. The DNA for the CDR3 is TGTGCCAGCAGCCAACCTCCAGGGCCCAATTCACCCCTCCACTTT.

Worth noting for this clone: In the same sample, other DNA sequences code for this CDR3. The V call is TRBV30, the J call TRBJ1-1; TRBD1 matches 8 bases. This CDR3 has 14 amino acids. From germline, CDR1 is GTSNPN and CDR2 SVGIG (reference sequence). After removal of 2 bases from V and 2 bases from J, the junction contained 4 bases not matched to a gene. This chain's CDR3 is CAWSQDRVNTEAFF. The CDR3, as DNA: TGTGCCTGGAGTCAGGACAGGGTTAACACTGAAGCTTTCTTT.

This clone showed up just a few times. The chain combines TRBV30 with TRBJ1-5; the D is unclear. This CDR3 region has 15 residues. Per the germline V gene, CDR1 is GTSNPN and CDR2 is SVGIG (reference sequence). The V gene lost 0 bases and the J gene lost 2 bases, with 11 bases spanning the gap. Here the CDR3 DNA reads TGTGCCTGGAGTGTACTCCGGACTGGCAATCAGCCCCAGCATTTT. Encoded protein: CAWSVLRTGNQPQHF.

The V and J genes are TRBV30 and TRBJ2-2, with a tentative D call TRBD1 (6 bases). CDR1 and CDR2 from the germline V gene are GTSNPN and SVGIG (reference sequence). The V end lost 3 bases, the J end lost 3 bases, and 8 bases lay between the germline ends. The CDR3 runs to 13 residues. Here the CDR3 DNA reads TGTGCCTGGAGGGGGACATACACCGGGGAGCTGTTTTTT. Amino acid sequence: CAWRGTYTGELFF.

This chain joins TRBV7-9 and TRBJ2-1; D ambiguous. The germline V gene has CDR1 SEHNR and CDR2 FQNEAQ (reference sequence). This CDR3 is 15 amino acids long. V gave up 11 bases and J gave up 8 bases, with 25 bases separating them. Written as DNA, the CDR3 is TGTGCCCGCTCGCCCTGGCCCCTTTCCTTCGATGAGCAGTTCTTC. Translated, it gives CARSPWPLSFDEQFF.

The chain combines TRBV19 with TRBJ1-2, with unresolved D. CDR3 length: 12 residues. Trimming left V 8 bases short and J 4 bases short, with 11 bases between. The germline V gene has CDR1 LNHDA and CDR2 SQIVND (reference sequence). CDR3 in DNA: TGTGCCAGTCGAGAAGGTAGCTATGGCTACACCTTC. Translating it yields CASREGSYGYTF. The entire variable domain, with the rest obtained from reference TRBV19 and TRBJ1-2, is as follows: DGGITQSPKYLFRKEGQNVTLSCEQNLNHDAMYWYRQDPGQGLRLIYYSQIVNDFQKGDIAEGYSVSREKKESFPLTVTSAQKNPTAFYLCASREGSYGYTFGSGTRLTVV.

The CDR3 DNA reads as TGTGCCAGCGCCCGGGACAGGGAGAATTCACCCCTCCACTTT. Its protein product is CASARDRENSPLHF. The chain couples TRBV27 to TRBJ1-6, with 9 bases identical to TRBD1. The CDR3 sequence is 14 residues long. With V trimmed by 8 bases and J by 7 bases, 6 bases remained unmatched. Germline V gives CDR1 MNHEY, CDR2 SMNVEV (reference sequence).

The J gene is TRBJ1-2, the V gene TRBV29-1; 8 bases agree with TRBD1. V was pared by 3 bases and J by 4 bases, with 10 bases of the junction left unmatched. CDR3 size: 15 residues. Germline CDR1 reads SQVTM; CDR2 reads ANQGSEA. The CDR3 sequence: CSVDPLGQDTYGYTF. The CDR3 DNA is TGCAGCGTTGATCCCCTGGGACAGGACACCTATGGCTACACCTTC.

The gene calls are TRBV7-3 and TRBJ1-1, with D possibly TRBD1 on 5 matching bases. The CDR3 has 14 amino acids. Germline CDR1 SGHTA, CDR2 FQGTGA. Trimming cost V 1 base and J 4 bases, with 10 bases left between them. The CDR3 here is CASSLSPGITEAFF. The CDR3 DNA is TGTGCCAGCAGCTTAAGCCCAGGGATCACTGAAGCTTTCTTT.

The V gene is TRBV29-1, the J gene TRBJ1-1; D remains unclear. The CDR3 spans 13 residues. V dropped 5 bases and J dropped 0 bases, with 10 bases sitting between them. CDR1 and CDR2 from the germline V gene are SQVTM and ANQGSEA. The CDR3 bases are TGCAGCGTTCTAAGACGGATGAACACTGAAGCTTTCTTT. Encoded protein: CSVLRRMNTEAFF.

This clone has only a few counts. The chain couples TRBV30 to TRBJ1-1; TRBD1 agrees at 8 bases. Germline CDR1 is GTSNPN and CDR2 is SVGIG (reference sequence). This CDR3 has 12 amino acids. Trimming cost V 1 base and J 11 bases; bases outside gene matches: 6. The CDR3 spells CAWSGTGHDAFF. CDR3 in DNA: TGTGCCTGGAGTGGGACAGGGCACGACGCTTTCTTT.

A word on this clone: Other DNA sequences in this specimen translate into the identical CDR3. V usage is TRBV30 and J usage is TRBJ1-5; TRBD1 aligns across 7 bases. Germline assignment: CDR1 GTSNPN and CDR2 SVGIG (reference sequence). After removal of 2 bases from V and 7 bases from J, the junction contained 11 bases not matched to a gene. This CDR3 contains 15 residues. The CDR3 region has the DNA TGTGCCTGGAGTCCCCCTGACAGGGTGGGGCAGCCCCAGCATTTT. Its protein is CAWSPPDRVGQPQHF.

The chain recombines TRBV4-1 with TRBJ2-7, with D perhaps TRBD1 (5 bases). Trimming left V 0 bases short and J 4 bases short, with 10 bases between. The CDR3 is 14 residues long. Germline V gene sequence: CDR1 MGHRA, CDR2 YSYEKL. CDR3 loop: CASSQDWKGYEQYF. CDR3 coding DNA: TGCGCCAGCAGCCAAGATTGGAAGGGGTACGAGCAGTACTTC.

The chain uses TRBV30 and TRBJ2-7, with D perhaps TRBD1 (5 bases). V was cut by 2 bases and J by 2 bases, with 13 bases left in between. Germline V CDR1 and CDR2: GTSNPN, SVGIG (reference sequence). The CDR3 runs to 14 residues. CDR3 nucleotides: TGTGCCTGGAGTACAGGCCACCCAACCTACGAGCAGTACTTC. Protein product: CAWSTGHPTYEQYF.

This chain uses TRBV5-1 with TRBJ2-1, with 11 bases fitting TRBD2. This CDR3 is 16 amino acids long. V shed 4 bases and J 7 bases; nucleotides not matched to a gene: 10. CDR1 is SGHRS, CDR2 YFSETQ, per germline. In DNA form, the CDR3 reads TGCGCCAGCAGCCCGATTCCGGGACTAGCGGAGAATGAGCAGTTCTTC. Translating gives CASSPIPGLAENEQFF.

The chain uses TRBV29-1 and TRBJ1-1; TRBD1 might be the D (5 bases). V was cut by 2 bases and J by 7 bases, with 11 bases left in between. The CDR3 length is 12 residues. Germline CDR1 and CDR2: SQVTM and ANQGSEA. The CDR3 region is CSVERDGFEAFF. For the CDR3, the DNA is TGCAGCGTTGAACGGGACGGTTTTGAAGCTTTCTTT.

On this clone: This sample includes further DNA sequences coding for the same CDR3. This chain connects TRBV6-5 to TRBJ1-1; the D is unclear. V was shortened by 2 bases and J by 1 base, with 5 bases between the two germline ends. The CDR3 sequence is 13 residues long. Germline CDR1 is MNHEY and CDR2 is SVGAGI. Written as DNA, the CDR3 is TGTGCCAGCAGTTACGCCGGGAACACTGAAGCTTTCTTT. Encoded protein: CASSYAGNTEAFF.

Details on this clone: Other DNA sequences of this sample code for an identical CDR3. This sequence joins TRBV14 and TRBJ2-5; D is unclear. The CDR3 is made up of 11 amino acids. Trimming left V 4 bases short and J 5 bases short, with 5 bases between. Germline V gene sequence: CDR1 SGHDN, CDR2 FVKESK. The CDR3 sequence: CASSLAETQYF. The CDR3 bases are TGTGCCAGCAGCCTGGCGGAGACCCAGTACTTC.

V and J are TRBV15 and TRBJ1-6; D is unresolved. Germline CDR1 and CDR2: LNHNV and YYDKDF (reference sequence). Trimming shortened V by 0 bases and J by 15 bases, and 9 bases separated the two germline ends. The CDR3 is 12 residues long. The CDR3 sequence is CATSRDRVYLHF. As DNA, the CDR3 is TGTGCCACCAGCAGAGATCGGGTTTACCTCCACTTT.

This clone turned up a few times. The chain recombines TRBV4-1 with TRBJ2-7; unclear D gene. Looked up from germline, CDR1 is MGHRA and CDR2 is YSYEKL. V was pared by 8 bases and J by 3 bases, with 17 bases between. The CDR3 sequence is 14 residues long. CDR3 in DNA: TGCGCCAGCGGCGATTTTGGGAAAGGCTACGAGCAGTACTTC. This translates into CASGDFGKGYEQYF.

The chain employs TRBV6-5 and TRBJ1-5; D possibly corresponds to TRBD1 (5 bases). The V gene's germline CDR1 is MNHEY and CDR2 SVGAGI. There are 13 residues in the CDR3. Trimming took off 6 bases at V and 0 bases at J, with 6 bases between the two ends. CDR3 bases: TGTGCCAGCAGGGACAATAGCAATCAGCCCCAGCATTTT. It is translated as CASRDNSNQPQHF.

The chain carries TRBV2 and TRBJ1-6; 9 bases agree with TRBD1. Germline V gene lookup returns CDR1 SNHLY and CDR2 FYNNEI. V gave up 10 bases and J gave up 10 bases; unmatched junction bases: 17. This CDR3 is 16 amino acids long. The CDR3 coding sequence is TGTGCCACCTACCCGAACCCGGGACAGGGAGGATCACCCCTCCACTTT. Translating gives CATYPNPGQGGSPLHF.

The chain uses TRBV20-1 and TRBJ2-7; D is tentatively TRBD1 or TRBD2 (5 bases each). V was shortened by 8 bases and J by 5 bases, with 13 bases between the two germline ends. CDR3 length equals 11 residues. Germline CDR1 and CDR2: DFQATT and SNEGSKA (reference sequence). The CDR3 sequence is CSPARGDEQYF. Here the CDR3 DNA reads TGCAGTCCGGCGAGAGGGGACGAGCAGTACTTC.